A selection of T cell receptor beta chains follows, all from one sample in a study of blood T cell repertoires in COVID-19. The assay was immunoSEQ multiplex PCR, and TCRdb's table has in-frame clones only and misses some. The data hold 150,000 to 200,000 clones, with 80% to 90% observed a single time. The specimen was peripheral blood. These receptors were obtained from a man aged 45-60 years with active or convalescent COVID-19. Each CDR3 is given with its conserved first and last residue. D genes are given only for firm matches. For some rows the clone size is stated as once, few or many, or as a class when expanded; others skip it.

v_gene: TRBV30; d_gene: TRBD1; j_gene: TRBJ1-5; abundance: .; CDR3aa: CAWRATGTGYQPQHF; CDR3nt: TGTGCCTGGAGAGCAACCGGGACAGGGTATCAGCCCCAGCATTTT
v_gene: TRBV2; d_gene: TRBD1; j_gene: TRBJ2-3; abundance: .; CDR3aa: CASLDRGVRGTQYF; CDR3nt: TGTGCCAGTTTAGACAGGGGCGTTCGGGGTACGCAGTATTTT
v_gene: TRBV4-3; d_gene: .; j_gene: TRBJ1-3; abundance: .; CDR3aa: CASSQEPRGEGNTIYF; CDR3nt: TGCGCCAGCAGCCAAGAGCCCAGGGGTGAGGGAAACACCATATATTTT
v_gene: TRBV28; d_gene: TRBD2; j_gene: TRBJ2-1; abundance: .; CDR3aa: CASSLAGTTSYNEQFF; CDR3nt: TGTGCCAGCAGCCTAGCGGGCACAACTTCCTACAATGAGCAGTTCTTC
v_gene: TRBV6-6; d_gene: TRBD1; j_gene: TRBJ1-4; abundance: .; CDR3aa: CASSRSQGEKLFF; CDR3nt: TGTGCCAGCAGTCGATCACAGGGGGAAAAACTGTTTTTT
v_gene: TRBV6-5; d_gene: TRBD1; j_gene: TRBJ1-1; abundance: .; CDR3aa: CASKWEQGSTEAFF; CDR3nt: TGTGCCAGCAAATGGGAACAGGGGAGCACTGAAGCTTTCTTT
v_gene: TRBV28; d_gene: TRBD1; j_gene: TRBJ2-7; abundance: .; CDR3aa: CASSPGQGYEQYF; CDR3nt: TGTGCCAGCAGCCCGGGACAGGGTTACGAGCAGTACTTC
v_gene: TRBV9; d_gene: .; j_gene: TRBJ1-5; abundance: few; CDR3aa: CASGRGNNQPQHF; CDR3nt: TGTGCCAGCGGCAGGGGAAACAATCAGCCCCAGCATTTT
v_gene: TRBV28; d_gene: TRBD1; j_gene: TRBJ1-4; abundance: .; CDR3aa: CASSPDRGQGKLFF; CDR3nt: TGTGCCAGCAGTCCGGACAGGGGGCAAGGAAAACTGTTTTTT
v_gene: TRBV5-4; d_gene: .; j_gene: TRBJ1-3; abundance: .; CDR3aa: CASSLEGFSGNTIYF; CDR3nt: TGTGCCAGCAGCTTGGAGGGGTTTTCTGGAAACACCATATATTTT
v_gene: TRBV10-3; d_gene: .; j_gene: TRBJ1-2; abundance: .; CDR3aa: CAIRGPNYGYTF; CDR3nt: TGTGCCATCAGGGGGCCTAACTATGGCTACACCTTC
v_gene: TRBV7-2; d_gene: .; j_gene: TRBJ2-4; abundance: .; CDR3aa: CASSLGRGDIQYF; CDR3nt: TGTGCCAGCAGCTTAGGTAGAGGCGACATTCAGTACTTC
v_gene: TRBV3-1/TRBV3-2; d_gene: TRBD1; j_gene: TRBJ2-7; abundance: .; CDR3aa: CASSQDKGQGYEQYF; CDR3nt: TGTGCCAGCAGCCAAGATAAGGGACAGGGCTACGAGCAGTACTTC
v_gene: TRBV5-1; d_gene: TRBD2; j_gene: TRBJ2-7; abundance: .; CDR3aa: CASSLGGGSYEQYF; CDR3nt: TGCGCCAGCAGCCTAGGCGGGGGGTCCTACGAGCAGTACTTC
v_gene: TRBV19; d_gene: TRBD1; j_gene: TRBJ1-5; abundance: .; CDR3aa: CASISTGASNQPQHF; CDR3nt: TGTGCCAGTATTTCGACAGGGGCAAGCAATCAGCCCCAGCATTTT
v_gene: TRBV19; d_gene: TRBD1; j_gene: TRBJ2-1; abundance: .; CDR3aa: CASSIPGTGAYNEQFF; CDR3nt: TGTGCCAGTAGTATCCCCGGGACAGGGGCCTACAATGAGCAGTTCTTC
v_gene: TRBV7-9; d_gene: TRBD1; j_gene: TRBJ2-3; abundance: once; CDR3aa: CASSLGDRGSTDTQYF; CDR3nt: TGTGCCAGCAGCTTAGGGGACAGGGGAAGCACAGATACGCAGTATTTT
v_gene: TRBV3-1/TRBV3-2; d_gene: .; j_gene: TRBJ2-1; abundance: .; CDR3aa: CASSTTVEEQFF; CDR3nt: TGTGCCAGCAGTACCACGGTCGAGGAGCAGTTCTTC
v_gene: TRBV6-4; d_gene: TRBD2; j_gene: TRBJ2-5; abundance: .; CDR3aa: CASIPSGRAGTQYF; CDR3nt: TGTGCCAGCATTCCTAGCGGGAGGGCCGGGACCCAGTACTTC
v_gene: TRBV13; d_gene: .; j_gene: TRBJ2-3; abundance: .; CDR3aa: CASSRRQTSTDTQYF; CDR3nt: TGTGCCAGCAGCCGCAGACAGACTAGCACAGATACGCAGTATTTT
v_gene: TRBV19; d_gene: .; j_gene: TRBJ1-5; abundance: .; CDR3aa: CASTHPNSNQPQHF; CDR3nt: TGTGCCAGTACCCACCCTAATAGCAATCAGCCCCAGCATTTT
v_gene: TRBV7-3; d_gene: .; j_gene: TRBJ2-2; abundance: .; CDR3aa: CASTREPNTGELFF; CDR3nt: TGTGCCAGCACTAGGGAGCCGAACACCGGGGAGCTGTTTTTT
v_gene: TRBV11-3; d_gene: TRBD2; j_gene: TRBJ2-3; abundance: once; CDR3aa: CASSITSGLASLGDTQYF; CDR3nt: TGTGCCAGCAGCATCACCTCGGGACTAGCGTCACTAGGGGATACGCAGTATTTT
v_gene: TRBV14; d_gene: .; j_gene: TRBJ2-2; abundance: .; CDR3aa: CASSQLLTRELFF; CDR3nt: TGTGCCAGCAGCCAATTGCTCACTCGGGAGCTGTTTTTT
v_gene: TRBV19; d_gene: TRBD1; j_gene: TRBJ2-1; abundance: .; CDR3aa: CASSIATRQGYEQFF; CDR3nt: TGTGCCAGTAGTATTGCGACCCGACAGGGGTATGAGCAGTTCTTC
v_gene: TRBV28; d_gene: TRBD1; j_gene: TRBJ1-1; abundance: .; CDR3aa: CASRGQGNTEAFF; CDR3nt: TGTGCCAGCAGGGGACAGGGGAACACTGAAGCTTTCTTT
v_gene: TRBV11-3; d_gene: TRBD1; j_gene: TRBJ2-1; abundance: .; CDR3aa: CASSSGQGSYNEQFF; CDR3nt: TGTGCCAGCAGCTCTGGACAGGGGTCGTACAATGAGCAGTTCTTC
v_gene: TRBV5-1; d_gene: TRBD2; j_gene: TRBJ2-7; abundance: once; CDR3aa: CASSLEGRLAGSYEQYF; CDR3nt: TGCGCCAGCAGCTTGGAGGGCCGACTAGCGGGGTCCTACGAGCAGTACTTC
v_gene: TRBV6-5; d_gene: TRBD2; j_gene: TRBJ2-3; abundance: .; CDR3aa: CASSLAGSTDTQYF; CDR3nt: TGTGCCAGCAGTTTAGCGGGCAGCACAGATACGCAGTATTTT
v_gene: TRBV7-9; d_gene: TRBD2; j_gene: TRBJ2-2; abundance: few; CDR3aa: CASSAQGILAGGELFF; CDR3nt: TGTGCCAGCAGCGCACAGGGTATACTAGCGGGCGGGGAGCTGTTTTTT
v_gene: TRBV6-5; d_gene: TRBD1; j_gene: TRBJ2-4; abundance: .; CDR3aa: CASSYTRTGVAIQYF; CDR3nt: TGTGCCAGCAGTTACACCCGGACAGGGGTGGCCATTCAGTACTTC
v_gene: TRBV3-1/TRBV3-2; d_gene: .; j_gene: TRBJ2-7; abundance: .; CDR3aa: CASSQVVVTPPYEQYF; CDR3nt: TGTGCCAGCAGCCAAGTTGTGGTAACACCACCCTACGAGCAGTACTTC
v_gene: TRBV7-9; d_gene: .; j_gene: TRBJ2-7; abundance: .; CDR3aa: CASSITYEQYF; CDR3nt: TGTGCCAGCAGCATTACCTACGAGCAGTACTTC
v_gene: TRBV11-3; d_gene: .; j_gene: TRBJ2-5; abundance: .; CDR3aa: CASSPRGFQETQYF; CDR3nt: TGTGCCAGCAGCCCCCGGGGGTTCCAAGAGACCCAGTACTTC
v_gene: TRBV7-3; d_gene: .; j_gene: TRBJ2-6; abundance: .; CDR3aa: CASSLTGAGANVLTF; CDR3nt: TGTGCCAGCAGCTTAACAGGGGCTGGGGCCAACGTCCTGACTTTC
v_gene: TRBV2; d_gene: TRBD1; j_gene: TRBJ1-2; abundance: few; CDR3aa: CASRVTGGAYGYTF; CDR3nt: TGTGCCAGCAGAGTGACAGGGGGCGCCTATGGCTACACCTTC
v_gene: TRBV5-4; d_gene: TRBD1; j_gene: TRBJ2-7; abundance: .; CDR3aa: CASSPGQAQFGQYF; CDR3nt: TGTGCCAGCAGCCCGGGACAGGCTCAATTCGGGCAGTACTTC
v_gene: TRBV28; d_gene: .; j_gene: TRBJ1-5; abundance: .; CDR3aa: CASFYRNQPQHF; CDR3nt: TGTGCCAGCTTTTACAGGAATCAGCCCCAGCATTTT
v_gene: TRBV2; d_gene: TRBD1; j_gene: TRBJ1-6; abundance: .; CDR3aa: CASSVGDRDSPLHF; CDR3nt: TGTGCCAGCAGTGTTGGGGACAGGGATTCACCCCTCCACTTT
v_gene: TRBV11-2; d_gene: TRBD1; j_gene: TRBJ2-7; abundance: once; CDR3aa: CASSQTGTGFYEQYF; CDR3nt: TGTGCCAGCAGCCAGACCGGGACAGGCTTCTACGAGCAGTACTTC
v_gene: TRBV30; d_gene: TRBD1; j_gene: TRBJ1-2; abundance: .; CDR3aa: CAWTGTEYGYTF; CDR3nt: TGTGCCTGGACCGGGACAGAGTATGGCTACACCTTC
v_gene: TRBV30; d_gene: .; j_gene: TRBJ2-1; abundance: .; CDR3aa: CAWSVQANEQFF; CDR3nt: TGTGCCTGGAGTGTACAGGCCAATGAGCAGTTCTTC
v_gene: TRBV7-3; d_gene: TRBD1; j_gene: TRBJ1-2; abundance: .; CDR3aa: CASSDRTGYGYTF; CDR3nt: TGTGCCAGCAGCGATCGGACAGGGTATGGCTACACCTTC
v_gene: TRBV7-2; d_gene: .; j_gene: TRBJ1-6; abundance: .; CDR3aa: CASSFDLAGVNSPLHF; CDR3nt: TGTGCCAGCAGCTTTGATCTAGCTGGGGTTAATTCACCCCTCCACTTT
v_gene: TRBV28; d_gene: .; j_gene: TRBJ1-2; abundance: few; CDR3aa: CASTLLHSYGYTF; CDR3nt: TGTGCCAGCACCCTTCTACACAGCTATGGCTACACCTTC